In its sample, the clone carrying this T cell receptor beta chain was seen once. No antigen is known for it. This entry comes from a study of vaccination and CD4 T cells after COVID-19. Study at large: Those taking part got two shots of either the BNT162b2 or the mRNA-1273 vaccine.

Broader study findings: Spike mono-reactivity was the property of 304 of 307 vaccine-specific clones in convalescent patients.

This sample's time point: late sampling 161 to 241 days after vaccination in a few convalescent patients. Treatment: roughly ten-day PBMC culture with coronavirus spike peptide pools or control peptides (ViraFEST assay). Before TCRs were sequenced, ViraFEST expanded antigen-specific T cells with peptide pools. This CDR3 region has 12 residues. Germline loops: CDR1 LNHDA, CDR2 SQIVND (reference sequence). V lost 5 bases, J lost 10 bases, and 12 bases lay in between. Oncomine TCR Beta short-read sequencing was applied to DNA from cultured CD4+ T cells. TCRdb analysed the PCR reads with MiXCR anew, one entry per CDR3 protein. The sample consists of 20,000 to 25,000 distinct CDR3 sequences, 30% to 45% of them appearing once.

The chain uses TRBV19 and TRBJ2-1; D call uncertain. Specimen: CD4+ T cells from blood, cultured in vitro, collected about 7 months after SARS-CoV-2 vaccination. The receptor was isolated from a human donor who had recovered from COVID-19. CDR3 sequence: CASSSKQAEQFF. The CDR3 DNA sequence: TGTGCCAGTAGTTCAAAGCAAGCGGAGCAGTTCTTC.